The 28 T cell receptor beta chains reported below all come from one sample, sequenced in a study of cytomegalovirus exposure and HLA in healthy donors. The assay was immunoSEQ multiplex PCR, and TCRdb's table has in-frame clones only and misses some. The data show some 190,000 clones, around nine tenths seen once. Sequencing input: PBMCs. All receptors derive from a man aged 25-45 years in good health and CMV-seropositive.

To note about this clone: Possible read error: a much larger clone is one base away. V is TRBV6-4 and J is TRBJ2-3; the match to TRBD2 covers 9 bases. Germline assignment: CDR1 MRHNA and CDR2 SNTAGT. Germline trimming cut 3 bases from V and 4 bases from J; bases unmatched to any gene: 2. The CDR3 has 14 residues. As DNA, the CDR3 is TGTGCCAGCAGTGAGCGGGGGGGCCCAGATACGCAGTATTTT. Protein sequence: CASSERGGPDTQYF.

This clone has just a few counts. The CDR3 nucleotides read TGTGCCAGCAGCTTGGGACGGAACACTGAAGCTTTCTTT. Protein: CASSLGRNTEAFF. V is TRBV5-4 and J is TRBJ1-1; D gene uncertain. CDR3 length: 13 residues. Trimming shortened V by 0 bases and J by 1 base, and 4 bases separated the two germline ends. The germline V gene has CDR1 SGHNT and CDR2 YYREEE (reference sequence).

In this sample, this clone turned up a few times. This rearrangement joins TRBV6-5 to TRBJ2-7; D is perhaps TRBD1 or TRBD2 (5 bases each). Deletions cut 6 bases from V and 2 bases from J, with 17 bases between. The V gene's germline CDR1 is MNHEY and CDR2 SVGAGI. The CDR3 has 15 amino acids. The CDR3 DNA reads as TGTGCCAGCAGCCGATCGGCAGGGAGACCCTACGAGCAGTACTTC. Amino acids: CASSRSAGRPYEQYF.

The rearrangement joins TRBV6-1 to TRBJ2-7; D is perhaps TRBD1 (5 bases). Germline V CDR1 and CDR2: MNHNS, SASEGT. The CDR3 contains 13 residues. The V gene lost 3 bases and the J gene lost 2 bases, with 8 bases spanning the gap. CDR3 sequence: CASSERQPYEQYF. The CDR3, as DNA: TGTGCCAGCAGTGAGCGACAGCCCTACGAGCAGTACTTC.

This chain joins TRBV7-6 and TRBJ1-5; 8 nucleotides align to TRBD1. Looked up from germline, CDR1 is SGHVS and CDR2 is FNYEAQ. The length of the CDR3 is 16 residues. Unmatched junction bases numbered 7, after V lost 4 bases and J lost 2 bases. The CDR3: CASSSDRAGRNQPQHF. In nucleotides, the CDR3 is TGTGCCAGCAGCTCGGACAGGGCTGGGCGCAATCAGCCCCAGCATTTT. The full variable domain, with the rest looked up from reference TRBV7-6 and TRBJ1-5, is GAGVSQSPRYKVTKRGQDVALRCDPISGHVSLYWYRQALGQGPEFLTYFNYEAQQDKSGLPNDRFSAERPEGSISTLTIQRTEQRDSAMYRCASSSDRAGRNQPQHFGDGTRLSIL.

This clone was detected once. The V call is TRBV4-3, the J call TRBJ2-7, with D possibly being TRBD1 or TRBD2 (5 bases each). CDR3 length: 16 amino acids. Germline V gene data show CDR1 as LGHNA and CDR2 as YSLEER. Trimming pared 0 bases from V and 4 bases from J, leaving 16 bases between. DNA of the CDR3: TGCGCCAGCAGCCAAGAATTGACGGGGCCGACTTACGAGCAGTACTTC. Translation: CASSQELTGPTYEQYF.

This clone was observed a single time. CDR3 in DNA: TGTGCCAGCAGCTCCGGACTAGCGGGGGCCCAAGAGACCCAGTACTTC. Protein product: CASSSGLAGAQETQYF. The V gene is TRBV11-3, the J gene TRBJ2-5; 13 bases fit TRBD2. The V gene end was trimmed by 4 bases and the J gene end by 1 base; junction bases not matched to a gene: 3. CDR3 size: 16 residues. Germline CDR1 and CDR2: SGHNT and YENEEA.

The genes are TRBV5-1 and TRBJ1-4; possible D gene TRBD1, 5 bases. The CDR3 covers 16 residues. CDR1 SGHRS and CDR2 YFSETQ come from the germline V gene. Trimming took 0 bases from V and 8 from J, leaving 17 bases between them. CDR3 residues: CASSLGLLQGGEKLFF. The CDR3 DNA reads TGCGCCAGCAGCTTGGGTTTGTTGCAGGGTGGCGAAAAACTGTTTTTT.

The chain links TRBV19 to TRBJ2-3; D is perhaps TRBD2 (5 bases). The CDR3 is made up of 14 amino acids. CDR1 is LNHDA, CDR2 SQIVND, per germline (reference sequence). The germline V and J ends were trimmed by 7 bases and 1 base, with 12 bases remaining between them. This chain's CDR3 is CASIAPGRTDTQYF. CDR3 DNA sequence: TGTGCCAGTATAGCGCCGGGCCGCACAGATACGCAGTATTTT.

The genes are TRBV29-1 and TRBJ1-1, with 11 bases that match TRBD1. This CDR3 is built from 15 residues. Germline trimming cut 4 bases from V and 4 bases from J; bases unmatched to any gene: 8. The germline V gene has CDR1 SQVTM and CDR2 ANQGSEA. CDR3 sequence (DNA): TGCAGCGTTGCAATGGACAGGGGGCTACTCACTGAAGCTTTCTTT. Encoded protein: CSVAMDRGLLTEAFF.

V gene TRBV6-5 combines with J gene TRBJ1-5; D is perhaps TRBD1 (6 bases). The length of the CDR3 is 16 residues. Deletions cut 4 bases from V and 1 base from J, with 14 bases between. Per the germline V gene, CDR1 is MNHEY and CDR2 is SVGAGI. The CDR3 here is CASSSAGAGSNQPQHF. DNA for the CDR3: TGTGCCAGCAGTTCCGCGGGGGCTGGGAGCAATCAGCCCCAGCATTTT.

This sequence joins TRBV30 and TRBJ2-1; no clear D. The length of the CDR3 is 14 residues. V lost 0 bases and J 8 bases, leaving 14 bases between the germline ends. Germline lookup yields CDR1 GTSNPN and CDR2 SVGIG (reference sequence). This chain's CDR3 is CAWSVLGIGDEQFF. The CDR3 region has the DNA TGTGCCTGGAGTGTACTCGGCATCGGCGATGAGCAGTTCTTC.

Only one count was recorded for this clone. The chain uses TRBV5-4 and TRBJ1-1; possibly TRBD1 for D (5 bases). The CDR3 consists of 15 residues. CDR1 is SGHNT and CDR2 is YYREEE in the germline V gene (reference sequence). V was trimmed by 0 bases and J by 6 bases, leaving 15 bases between them. CDR3 bases: TGTGCCAGCAGCTTGGTTCGGGGCCCGGACGCTGAAGCTTTCTTT. This codes for CASSLVRGPDAEAFF.

The chain uses TRBV29-1 and TRBJ2-1; 10 bases match TRBD2. Trimming removed 6 bases from V and 10 bases from J; junction bases left unmatched: 9. Germline CDR1 and CDR2: SQVTM and ANQGSEA. The CDR3 extends over 13 amino acids. The CDR3 DNA sequence: TGCAGCGTCTACCAGATAGCGGGGGGCGAGCAGTTCTTC. Translating it yields CSVYQIAGGEQFF.

This clone was observed a single time. The gene calls are TRBV2 and TRBJ2-5, with a tentative D call TRBD2 (5 bases). The V gene's germline CDR1 is SNHLY and CDR2 FYNNEI. V gave up 5 bases and J gave up 1 base, with 8 bases separating them. This CDR3 is built from 13 residues. In DNA, the CDR3 is TGTGCCAGCAGTCCGGGAACCCAAGAGACCCAGTACTTC. Amino acid sequence: CASSPGTQETQYF.

V usage is TRBV19 and J usage is TRBJ2-1; 11 bases map to TRBD2. The CDR3 covers 16 residues. From germline, CDR1 is LNHDA and CDR2 SQIVND (reference sequence). Unmatched junction bases numbered 8, after V lost 3 bases and J lost 7 bases. CDR3 bases: TGTGCCAGTAGTATCCTAGCGGGAGGCCGAGGGAATGAGCAGTTCTTC. Amino acid sequence: CASSILAGGRGNEQFF.

This chain joins TRBV18 and TRBJ2-5; no reliable D call. Deletions cut 2 bases from V and 1 base from J, with 8 bases between. The CDR3 consists of 14 residues. Germline V gene sequence: CDR1 KGHSH, CDR2 LQKENI. The CDR3 reads CASSPGNSQETQYF. The CDR3 DNA reads as TGTGCCAGCTCACCAGGGAACAGCCAAGAGACCCAGTACTTC.

The V gene is TRBV27, the J gene TRBJ1-2, with 8 nucleotides matching TRBD1. Unmatched junction bases numbered 4, after V lost 5 bases and J lost 8 bases. The CDR3 runs to 12 residues. The V gene's germline CDR1 is MNHEY and CDR2 SMNVEV (reference sequence). CDR3 loop: CASSQGAQGYTF. CDR3 DNA sequence: TGTGCCAGCAGTCAGGGGGCGCAGGGCTACACCTTC.

This chain joins TRBV7-6 and TRBJ1-4; TRBD1 is a possible D gene (5 bases). Trimming left V 4 bases short and J 0 bases short, with 12 bases between. The CDR3 contains 16 residues. Germline V gives CDR1 SGHVS, CDR2 FNYEAQ. The CDR3 sequence is CASSSYRSATNEKLFF. For the CDR3, the DNA is TGTGCCAGCAGCTCCTACAGGAGCGCAACTAATGAAAAACTGTTTTTT.

Points on this clone: The same CDR3 also results from other DNA sequences found in this sample. V and J are TRBV6-6 and TRBJ2-7; no reliable D call. Trimming took off 2 bases at V and 4 bases at J, with 9 bases between the two ends. Germline CDR1 reads MNHNY; CDR2 reads SVGAGI (reference sequence). This CDR3 has 13 residues. CDR3 residues: CASSYASAYEQYF. Here the CDR3 DNA reads TGTGCCAGCAGTTACGCCAGTGCGTACGAGCAGTACTTC.

The V gene is TRBV30, the J gene TRBJ1-1, with D unclear. From germline, CDR1 is GTSNPN and CDR2 SVGIG (reference sequence). The CDR3 contains 13 residues. Trimming took 8 bases from V and 7 from J, leaving 20 bases between them. As DNA, the CDR3 is TGTGCCGGCCTGCAGGCCCGCGTCAGTGAAGCTTTCTTT. It codes for CAGLQARVSEAFF.

The chain uses TRBV27 and TRBJ2-2; D may correspond to TRBD1 or TRBD2 (5 bases each). With 5 bases removed from V and 6 bases from J, the gap between germline ends came to 13 bases. Germline lookup yields CDR1 MNHEY and CDR2 SMNVEV (reference sequence). This CDR3 contains 14 residues. The CDR3 protein is CASSNLGTAGELFF. The CDR3 coding sequence is TGTGCCAGCAGTAACCTCGGGACGGCCGGGGAGCTGTTTTTT.

Here the CDR3 reads CASSPSTGANEKLFF. In DNA form, the CDR3 reads TGTGCCAGCAGCCCGTCGACAGGGGCTAATGAAAAACTGTTTTTT. The chain is built from TRBV2 and TRBJ1-4; 8 bases fit TRBD1. V shed 6 bases and J 3 bases; nucleotides not matched to a gene: 6. CDR3 length: 15 residues. Looked up from germline, CDR1 is SNHLY and CDR2 is FYNNEI.

A remark on this clone: At the DNA level, this CDR3 is encoded by other sequences in the same sample as well. The rearrangement joins TRBV9 to TRBJ2-1; the D is unclear. The CDR3 spans 15 residues. Trimming left V 0 bases short and J 0 bases short, with 7 bases between. Germline assignment: CDR1 SGDLS and CDR2 YYNGEE. The CDR3 reads CASSVGRSSYNEQFF. The CDR3 DNA reads TGTGCCAGCAGCGTAGGACGGAGCTCCTACAATGAGCAGTTCTTC.

CDR3 region: CASRPRGGIQETQYF. The CDR3 nucleotides read TGCGCCAGCAGACCACGTGGGGGGATCCAAGAGACCCAGTACTTC. The V call is TRBV5-1, the J call TRBJ2-5; D possibly corresponds to TRBD2 (6 bases). CDR3 size: 15 residues. Germline V gene sequence: CDR1 SGHRS, CDR2 YFSETQ. V lost 5 bases and J lost 1, with 15 bases in between.

This rearrangement joins TRBV15 to TRBJ2-7, with TRBD2 as a possible D gene (5 bases). In germline, CDR1 is LNHNV, CDR2 YYDKDF (reference sequence). This CDR3 contains 16 residues. Trimming pared 6 bases from V and 3 bases from J, leaving 21 bases between. Written as DNA, the CDR3 is TGTGCCACCAGGGGTGGCTCAAGGGAGTATCTCTACGAGCAGTACTTC. This codes for CATRGGSREYLYEQYF.

This clone occurred a few times. J is TRBJ1-5 and V is TRBV11-2, with TRBD1 identical over 7 bases. Looked up from germline, CDR1 is SGHAT and CDR2 is FQNNGV. CDR3 length: 12 amino acids. J gave up 11 bases and V 8 bases, and 9 bases lay outside the gene matches. The DNA for the CDR3 is TGTGCCAGCGGGACAGCCCAGGGGGCCCAGCATTTT. It codes for CASGTAQGAQHF.

The chain links TRBV2 to TRBJ2-3; D not resolved. V was pared by 4 bases and J by 2 bases, with 4 bases between. CDR3 size: 12 residues. Germline V gene lookup returns CDR1 SNHLY and CDR2 FYNNEI. The CDR3 DNA sequence: TGTGCCAGCAGTGTCTCCACAGATACGCAGTATTTT. It yields the protein CASSVSTDTQYF.